The 27 T cell receptor beta chains given below trace back to one sample, sequenced in a study of T cell responses to AZD1222 COVID-19 vaccine. Sequenced by immunoSEQ multiplex PCR; TCRdb stores in-frame clones only, minus some. The repertoire holds some 160,000 clones, with 85% to 95% as singletons. Material: peripheral blood, obtained on day 0 of AZD1222 vaccination. The receptors shown here come from an adult in good health.

The CDR3 nucleotides read TGTGCCAGCAGCGTTCGGCCGGGGCGCTCCTACGAGCAGTACTTC. It codes for CASSVRPGRSYEQYF. The V and J genes are TRBV9 and TRBJ2-7, with D tentatively TRBD1 or TRBD2 (5 bases each). V lost 2 bases to trimming and J lost 0 bases, with 12 bases between them. This CDR3 contains 15 residues. Germline CDR1 and CDR2: SGDLS and YYNGEE. Full variable domain (missing parts from reference TRBV9 and TRBJ2-7): DSGVTQTPKHLITATGQRVTLRCSPRSGDLSVYWYQQSLDQGLQFLIQYYNGEERAKGNILERFSAQQFPDLHSELNLSSLELGDSALYFCASSVRPGRSYEQYFGPGTRLTVT.

This clone was counted a single time. The chain recombines TRBV15 with TRBJ1-5; the D gene is possibly TRBD1 (5 bases). CDR1 and CDR2 from the germline V gene are LNHNV and YYDKDF (reference sequence). V was trimmed by 1 base and J by 8 bases, leaving 12 bases between them. The CDR3 has 14 residues. CDR3 in amino acids: CATSRGGLGEPQHF. As DNA, the CDR3 is TGTGCCACCAGCAGAGGGGGCCTGGGGGAGCCCCAGCATTTT.

This clone appeared a few times. The rearrangement joins TRBV20-1 to TRBJ2-7; 10 bases fit TRBD2. The CDR3 loop spans 14 amino acids. CDR1 is DFQATT and CDR2 is SNEGSKA in the germline V gene (reference sequence). The V and J ends lost 3 bases and 5 bases, in that order; junction bases with no gene match: 7. CDR3 in DNA: TGCAGTGCTAGTATGGTAGCGGGGGGCCACGAGCAGTACTTC. It translates to CSASMVAGGHEQYF.

The chain carries TRBV9 and TRBJ1-4; D might be TRBD1 (5 bases). The germline gives CDR1 SGDLS, CDR2 YYNGEE. Trimming removed 0 bases at V and 7 bases at J, with 13 bases between. The CDR3 extends over 15 amino acids. CDR3 amino acids: CASSVGFGGSEKLFF. In DNA, the CDR3 is TGTGCCAGCAGCGTAGGCTTTGGGGGAAGTGAAAAACTGTTTTTT.

This clone occurred once. The chain has TRBV3-1 (or the pseudogene TRBV3-2) and TRBJ1-2; TRBD1 might be the D (6 bases). The V end lost 1 base, the J end lost 6 bases, and 9 bases lay between the germline ends. CDR1 is LGHDT and CDR2 is YNNKEL in the germline V gene (reference sequence). The CDR3 loop spans 13 amino acids. CDR3 sequence: CASSQAGVDGYTF. The CDR3 DNA follows: TGTGCCAGCAGCCAAGCAGGGGTGGATGGCTACACCTTC.

This chain links TRBV5-1 with TRBJ2-7; 9 bases map to TRBD1. Trimming took 0 bases from V and 7 from J; bases not matched to a gene: 5. Per the germline V gene, CDR1 is SGHRS and CDR2 is YFSETQ. This CDR3 has 14 amino acids. In DNA form, the CDR3 reads TGCGCCAGCAGCTTGGGGACAGGGGTTGAGGAGCAGTACTTC. It codes for CASSLGTGVEEQYF.

As for this clone: In the same sample, other DNA sequences code for this CDR3. The chain combines TRBV30 with TRBJ1-5, with D maybe TRBD1 (6 bases). V was cut by 1 base and J by 0 bases, with 7 bases left in between. Germline loops: CDR1 GTSNPN, CDR2 SVGIG (reference sequence). The CDR3 runs to 14 residues. The CDR3 DNA sequence: TGTGCCTGGAGTGGAGGGGGTAGCAATCAGCCCCAGCATTTT. This gives the protein CAWSGGGSNQPQHF.

This clone has just one count. The chain recombines TRBV9 with TRBJ1-6; weak D call: TRBD1 (6 bases). Trimming stripped 4 bases from V and 7 bases from J, with 18 bases between. Per germline, CDR1 SGDLS and CDR2 YYNGEE. This CDR3 spans 16 amino acids. As DNA, the CDR3 is TGTGCCAGCAGCCTAGGGGGGGGGCATGGCAATTCACCCCTCCACTTT. Residues: CASSLGGGHGNSPLHF. Based on the CDR3 plus reference TRBV9 and TRBJ1-6, the full variable domain is DSGVTQTPKHLITATGQRVTLRCSPRSGDLSVYWYQQSLDQGLQFLIQYYNGEERAKGNILERFSAQQFPDLHSELNLSSLELGDSALYFCASSLGGGHGNSPLHFGNGTRLTVT.

This rearrangement joins TRBV5-1 to TRBJ1-2, with 10 bases matching TRBD1. The CDR3 sequence is 14 residues long. Germline values: CDR1 SGHRS, CDR2 YFSETQ. The ends lost 3 bases at V and 5 bases at J; junction bases unmatched: 4. The CDR3, as DNA: TGCGCCAGCAGCTCAGGGACAGGGGTGTATGGCTACACCTTC. Protein product: CASSSGTGVYGYTF.

This clone was recorded once. The rearrangement links TRBV6-1 to TRBJ2-2; 8 positions agree with TRBD1. Germline CDR1 reads MNHNS; CDR2 reads SASEGT. Trimming took 1 base from V and 5 from J; bases not matched to a gene: 12. The CDR3 is 18 residues long. CDR3 in amino acids: CASSEGWGTGFYTGELFF. DNA of the CDR3: TGTGCCAGCAGTGAAGGGTGGGGGACAGGATTTTATACCGGGGAGCTGTTTTTT.

This rearrangement joins TRBV11-3 to TRBJ2-1, with 16 positions matching TRBD2. The CDR3 consists of 15 residues. The ends lost 5 bases at V and 12 bases at J; junction bases unmatched: 7. Germline CDR1 reads SGHNT; CDR2 reads YENEEA. This chain's CDR3 is CASSLGTSGGAGQFF. The DNA of the CDR3 is TGTGCCAGCAGCCTGGGGACTAGCGGGGGGGCCGGGCAGTTCTTC. The variable domain in full, completed from reference TRBV11-3 and TRBJ2-1, reads EAGVVQSPRYKIIEKKQPVAFWCNPISGHNTLYWYLQNLGQGPELLIRYENEEAVDDSQLPKDRFSAERLKGVDSTLKIQPAELGDSAVYLCASSLGTSGGAGQFFGPGTRLTVL.

V is TRBV15 and J is TRBJ1-2; D unresolved. CDR3 length: 14 residues. Trimming cost V 0 bases and J 1 base, with 6 bases left between them. Germline values: CDR1 LNHNV, CDR2 YYDKDF (reference sequence). The CDR3 protein is CATSRDGLNYGYTF. DNA for the CDR3: TGTGCCACCAGCAGAGATGGCCTTAACTATGGCTACACCTTC.

V and J are TRBV7-9 and TRBJ2-1; the D gene is possibly TRBD1 (5 bases). Germline assignment: CDR1 SEHNR and CDR2 FQNEAQ (reference sequence). V was cut by 1 base and J by 3 bases, with 7 bases left in between. CDR3 length: 14 residues. The CDR3 reads CASSLGGIYNEQFF. In nucleotides, the CDR3 is TGTGCCAGCAGCTTAGGGGGCATCTACAATGAGCAGTTCTTC.

The chain links TRBV6-1 to TRBJ2-3; the D gene is possibly TRBD1 (5 bases). The germline V and J ends were trimmed by 3 bases and 0 bases, with 10 bases remaining between them. Germline CDR1 reads MNHNS; CDR2 reads SASEGT. This CDR3 region has 15 residues. In DNA, the CDR3 is TGTGCCAGCAGTGATCTGGGGCGGAGCACAGATACGCAGTATTTT. Its translation: CASSDLGRSTDTQYF.

This sequence joins TRBV7-9 and TRBJ2-1, with D unclear. CDR3 length: 13 amino acids. Trimming stripped 5 bases from V and 4 bases from J, with 9 bases between. The germline CDR1 and CDR2 sequences are SEHNR and FQNEAQ (reference sequence). The CDR3 loop is CASSPDFYNEQFF. In DNA form, the CDR3 reads TGTGCCAGCAGCCCTGACTTTTACAATGAGCAGTTCTTC.

The chain employs TRBV19 and TRBJ2-7; D is unclear. Per the germline V gene, CDR1 is LNHDA and CDR2 is SQIVND (reference sequence). The CDR3 contains 15 residues. With 7 bases removed from V and 2 bases from J, the gap between germline ends came to 18 bases. Here the CDR3 DNA reads TGTGCCAGTATGTCAAGCCGTAATCCCCCCTACGAGCAGTACTTC. This translates into CASMSSRNPPYEQYF.

The V gene is TRBV6-5, the J gene TRBJ2-5; D is unclear. Per the germline V gene, CDR1 is MNHEY and CDR2 is SVGAGI. CDR3 size: 16 residues. V lost 0 bases and J lost 2, with 13 bases in between. In DNA, the CDR3 is TGTGCCAGCAGTTACTCGATCCCCTCTCCACAAGAGACCCAGTACTTC. This gives the protein CASSYSIPSPQETQYF.

CDR3 DNA: TGCGCCAGCACGGTGACAGGGGGCTTGACTGAAGCTTTCTTT. Its translation is CASTVTGGLTEAFF. This chain uses TRBV5-1 with TRBJ1-1; 10 positions agree with TRBD1. V lost 6 bases, J lost 5 bases, and 7 bases stayed unmatched. The CDR3 covers 14 residues. Germline-derived CDR1 and CDR2 are SGHRS and YFSETQ.

The chain has TRBV29-1 and TRBJ1-2, with TRBD1 matching over 12 bases. The V gene end was trimmed by 5 bases and the J gene end by 3 bases; junction bases not matched to a gene: 10. There are 16 residues in the CDR3. Germline assignment: CDR1 SQVTM and CDR2 ANQGSEA. CDR3 coding DNA: TGCAGCGTTCAGGGACAGGGGGCGCCAGGCGACTATGGCTACACCTTC. Its protein product is CSVQGQGAPGDYGYTF.

The rearrangement joins TRBV5-6 to TRBJ2-1, with D tentatively TRBD2 (5 bases). V was clipped by 1 base and J by 5 bases, with 13 bases between them. This CDR3 comprises 15 residues. Germline assignment: CDR1 SGHDT and CDR2 YYEEEE. The CDR3 sequence is CASSLQGLADNEQFF. For the CDR3, the DNA is TGTGCCAGCAGCTTGCAAGGACTTGCTGACAATGAGCAGTTCTTC.

The CDR3 DNA reads as TGTGCCAGCAGGGGTACAGTGGGCTCCTACAATGAGCAGTTCTTC. Translated: CASRGTVGSYNEQFF. V is TRBV2 and J is TRBJ2-1, with D unclear. CDR3 length equals 15 residues. V lost 6 bases and J 0 bases, leaving 12 bases between the germline ends. Germline V gene sequence: CDR1 SNHLY, CDR2 FYNNEI.

The V call is TRBV19, the J call TRBJ2-5; possibly TRBD1 for D (5 bases). CDR1 is LNHDA, CDR2 SQIVND, per germline (reference sequence). Trimming left V 5 bases short and J 4 bases short, with 8 bases between. The CDR3 contains 12 residues. CDR3 sequence (DNA): TGTGCCAGTAGTCCAAGGGGAGAGACCCAGTACTTC. This gives the protein CASSPRGETQYF.

V and J are TRBV5-8 and TRBJ2-1, with D tentatively TRBD1 (5 bases). Trimming took 4 bases from V and 6 from J, leaving 17 bases between them. The CDR3 spans 15 residues. CDR1 is SGHTS, CDR2 YDEGEE, per germline. CDR3 loop: CASSRDSATINEQFF. Here the CDR3 DNA reads TGTGCCAGCAGCCGTGACAGCGCTACTATCAATGAGCAGTTCTTC.

V and J are TRBV28 and TRBJ2-1, with 9 nucleotides matching TRBD1. V shed 6 bases, J shed 5 bases, and the junction held 8 bases outside the gene matches. Germline CDR1 and CDR2: MDHEN and SYDVKM. The CDR3 consists of 15 residues. CDR3 DNA sequence: TGTGCCAGCAGATCGTGGGGGACAGGGAACAATGAGCAGTTCTTC. Translating it yields CASRSWGTGNNEQFF.

The genes are TRBV6-6 and TRBJ1-2; D unresolved. The germline V gene encodes CDR1 MNHNY and CDR2 SVGAGI (reference sequence). This CDR3 is 15 amino acids long. V dropped 0 bases and J dropped 5 bases, with 13 bases sitting between them. The DNA for the CDR3 is TGTGCCAGCAGTTACTCCGCGGGGAGGGTATATGGCTACACCTTC. This codes for CASSYSAGRVYGYTF.

DNA for the CDR3: TGCGCCAGCAGCTTGAGCGTAGGCAGGAGATCAGGAAACACCATATATTTT. Amino acids: CASSLSVGRRSGNTIYF. J is TRBJ1-3 and V is TRBV5-1, with no clear D. This CDR3 is 17 amino acids long. Germline V gene sequence: CDR1 SGHRS, CDR2 YFSETQ. V was trimmed by 1 base and J by 4 bases, leaving 18 bases between them.

The chain links TRBV18 to TRBJ1-4, with TRBD1 matching 7 bases. The V and J ends lost 4 bases and 2 bases, in that order; junction bases with no gene match: 1. Germline V gene lookup returns CDR1 KGHSH and CDR2 LQKENI. This CDR3 contains 14 residues. CDR3 nucleotides: TGTGCCAGCTCACTACAGGGGACTAATGAAAAACTGTTTTTT. It translates to CASSLQGTNEKLFF. Drawing the rest from reference TRBV18 and TRBJ1-4, the complete variable domain is NAGVMQNPRHLVRRRGQEARLRCSPMKGHSHVYWYRQLPEEGLKFMVYLQKENIIDESGMPKERFSAEFPKEGPSILRIQQVVRGDSAAYFCASSLQGTNEKLFFGSGTQLSVL.